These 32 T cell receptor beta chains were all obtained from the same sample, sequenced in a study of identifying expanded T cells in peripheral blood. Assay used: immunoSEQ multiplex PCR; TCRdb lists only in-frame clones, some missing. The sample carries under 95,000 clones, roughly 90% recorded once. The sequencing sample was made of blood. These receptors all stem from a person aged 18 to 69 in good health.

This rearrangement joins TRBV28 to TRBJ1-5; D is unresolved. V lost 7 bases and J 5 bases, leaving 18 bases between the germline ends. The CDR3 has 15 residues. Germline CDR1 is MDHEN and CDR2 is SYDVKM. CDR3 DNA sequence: TGTGCCAGCACCCCCCCCGACTCGGCTTATCAGCCCCAGCATTTT. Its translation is CASTPPDSAYQPQHF.

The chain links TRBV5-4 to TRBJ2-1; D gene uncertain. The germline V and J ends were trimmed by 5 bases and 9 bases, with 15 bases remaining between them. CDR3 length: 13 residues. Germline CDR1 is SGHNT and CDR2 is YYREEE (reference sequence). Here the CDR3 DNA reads TGTGCCAGCAGTTCCATGGGAAGCGTTGAGCAGTTCTTC. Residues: CASSSMGSVEQFF.

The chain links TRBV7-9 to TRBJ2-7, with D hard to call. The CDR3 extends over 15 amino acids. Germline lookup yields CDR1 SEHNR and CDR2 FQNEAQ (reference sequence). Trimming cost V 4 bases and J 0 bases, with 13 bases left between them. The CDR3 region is CASSSQGSSSYEQYF. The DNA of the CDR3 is TGTGCCAGCAGCTCCCAAGGGTCGAGCTCCTACGAGCAGTACTTC.

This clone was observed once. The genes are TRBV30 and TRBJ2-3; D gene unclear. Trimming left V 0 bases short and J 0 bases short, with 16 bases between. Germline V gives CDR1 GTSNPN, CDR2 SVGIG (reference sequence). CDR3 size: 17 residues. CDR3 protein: CAWSVPQTVSSTDTQYF. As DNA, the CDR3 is TGTGCCTGGAGTGTACCGCAAACAGTATCGAGCACAGATACGCAGTATTTT.

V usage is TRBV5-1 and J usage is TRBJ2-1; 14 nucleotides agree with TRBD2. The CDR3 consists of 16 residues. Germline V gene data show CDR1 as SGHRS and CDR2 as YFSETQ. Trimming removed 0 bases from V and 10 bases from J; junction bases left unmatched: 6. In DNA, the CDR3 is TGCGCCAGCAGCTTGGCCGGGACTAGCGGGAGTTGGGAGCAGTTCTTC. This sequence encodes CASSLAGTSGSWEQFF. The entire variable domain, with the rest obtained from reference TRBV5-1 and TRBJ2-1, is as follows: KAGVTQTPRYLIKTRGQQVTLSCSPISGHRSVSWYQQTPGQGLQFLFEYFSETQRNKGNFPGRFSGRQFSNSRSEMNVSTLELGDSALYLCASSLAGTSGSWEQFFGPGTRLTVL.

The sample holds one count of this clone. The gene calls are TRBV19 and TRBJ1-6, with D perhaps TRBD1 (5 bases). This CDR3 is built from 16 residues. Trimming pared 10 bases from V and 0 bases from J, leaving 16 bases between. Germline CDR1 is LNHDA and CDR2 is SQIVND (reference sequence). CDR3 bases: TGTGCCACCGGGGGGGAGCTTAGCTCCTATAATTCACCCCTCCACTTT. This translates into CATGGELSSYNSPLHF.

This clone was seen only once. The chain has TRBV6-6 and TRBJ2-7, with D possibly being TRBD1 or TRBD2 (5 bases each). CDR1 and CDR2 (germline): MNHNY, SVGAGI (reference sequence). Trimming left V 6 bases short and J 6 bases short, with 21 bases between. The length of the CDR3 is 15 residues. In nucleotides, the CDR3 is TGTGCCAGCAGCCGAGATGGGGACCTCCGAAGCGAGCAGTACTTC. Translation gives CASSRDGDLRSEQYF.

The CDR3 bases are TGTGCCAGCAGTTTGCGGGAGGGCCTCAATGAGCAGTTCTTC. It translates to CASSLREGLNEQFF. The J gene is TRBJ2-1, the V gene TRBV28; TRBD2 matches at 9 bases. CDR3 length equals 14 residues. Germline V lookup: CDR1 MDHEN, CDR2 SYDVKM. The junction had 3 bases not matched to a gene; V was cut back by 3 bases and J by 6 bases.

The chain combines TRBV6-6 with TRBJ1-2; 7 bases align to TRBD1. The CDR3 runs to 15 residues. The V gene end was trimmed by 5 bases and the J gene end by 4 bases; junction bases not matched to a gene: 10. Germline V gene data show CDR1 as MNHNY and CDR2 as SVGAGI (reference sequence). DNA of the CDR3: TGTGCCAGCAGTCCCGGGACAGCTGGTGGCTATGGCTACACCTTC. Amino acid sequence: CASSPGTAGGYGYTF.

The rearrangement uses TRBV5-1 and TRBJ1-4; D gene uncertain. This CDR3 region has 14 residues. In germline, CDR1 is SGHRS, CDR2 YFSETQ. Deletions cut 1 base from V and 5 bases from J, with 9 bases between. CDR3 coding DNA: TGCGCCAGCAGCTTGACCGAGCCCAATGAAAAACTGTTTTTT. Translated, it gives CASSLTEPNEKLFF.

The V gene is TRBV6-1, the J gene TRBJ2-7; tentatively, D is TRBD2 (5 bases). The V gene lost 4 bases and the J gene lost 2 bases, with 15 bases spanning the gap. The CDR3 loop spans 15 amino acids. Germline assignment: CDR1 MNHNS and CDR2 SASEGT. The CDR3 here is CASSALAIFAYEQYF. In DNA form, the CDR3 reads TGTGCCAGCAGTGCTCTAGCAATATTCGCCTACGAGCAGTACTTC.

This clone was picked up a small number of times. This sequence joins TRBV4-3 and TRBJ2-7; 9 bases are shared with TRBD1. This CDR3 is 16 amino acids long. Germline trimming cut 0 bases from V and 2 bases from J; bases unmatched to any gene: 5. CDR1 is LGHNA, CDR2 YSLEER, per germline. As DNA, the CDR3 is TGCGCCAGCAGCCAAGAAGGGACAGGGACCCCCTACGAGCAGTACTTC. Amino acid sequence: CASSQEGTGTPYEQYF.

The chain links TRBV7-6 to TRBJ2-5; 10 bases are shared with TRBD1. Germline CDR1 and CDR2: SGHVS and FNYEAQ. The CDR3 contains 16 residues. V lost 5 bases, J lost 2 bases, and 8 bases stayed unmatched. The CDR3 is CASSLGTGVFQETQYF. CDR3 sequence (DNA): TGTGCCAGCAGCCTAGGGACAGGGGTTTTTCAAGAGACCCAGTACTTC.

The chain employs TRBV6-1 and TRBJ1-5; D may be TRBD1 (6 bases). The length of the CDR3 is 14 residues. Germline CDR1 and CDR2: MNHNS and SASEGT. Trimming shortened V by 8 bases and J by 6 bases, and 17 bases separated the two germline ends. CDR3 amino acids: CASSPWGLGQPQHF. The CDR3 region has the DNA TGTGCCAGCTCTCCGTGGGGGCTGGGTCAGCCCCAGCATTTT.

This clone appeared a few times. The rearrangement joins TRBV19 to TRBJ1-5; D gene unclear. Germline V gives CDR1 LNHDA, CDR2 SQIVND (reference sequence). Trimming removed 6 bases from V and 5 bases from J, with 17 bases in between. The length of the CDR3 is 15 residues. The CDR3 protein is CASRNTRREDQPQHF. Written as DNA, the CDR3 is TGTGCCAGTAGGAATACCCGTAGAGAGGATCAGCCCCAGCATTTT.

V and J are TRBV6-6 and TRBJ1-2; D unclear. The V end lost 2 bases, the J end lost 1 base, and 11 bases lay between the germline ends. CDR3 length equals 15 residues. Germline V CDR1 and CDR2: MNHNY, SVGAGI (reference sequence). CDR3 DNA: TGTGCCAGCAGTTACGCCGCTCCCATTAACTATGGCTACACCTTC. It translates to CASSYAAPINYGYTF.

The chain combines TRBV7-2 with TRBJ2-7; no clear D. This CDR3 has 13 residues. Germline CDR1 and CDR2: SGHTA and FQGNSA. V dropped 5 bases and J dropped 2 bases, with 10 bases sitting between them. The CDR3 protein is CASSLRQTYEQYF. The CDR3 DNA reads TGTGCCAGCAGCCTGAGGCAAACCTACGAGCAGTACTTC. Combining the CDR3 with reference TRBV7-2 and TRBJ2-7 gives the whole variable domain GAGVSQSPSNKVTEKGKDVELRCDPISGHTALYWYRQSLGQGLEFLIYFQGNSAPDKSGLPSDRFSAERTGGSVSTLTIQRTQQEDSAVYLCASSLRQTYEQYFGPGTRLTVT.

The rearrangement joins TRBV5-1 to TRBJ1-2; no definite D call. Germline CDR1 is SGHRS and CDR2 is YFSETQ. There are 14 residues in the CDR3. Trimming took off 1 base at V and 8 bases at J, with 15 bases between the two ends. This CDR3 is CASSLRQDPWGYTF. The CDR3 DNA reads TGCGCCAGCAGCTTGCGCCAGGATCCCTGGGGCTACACCTTC.

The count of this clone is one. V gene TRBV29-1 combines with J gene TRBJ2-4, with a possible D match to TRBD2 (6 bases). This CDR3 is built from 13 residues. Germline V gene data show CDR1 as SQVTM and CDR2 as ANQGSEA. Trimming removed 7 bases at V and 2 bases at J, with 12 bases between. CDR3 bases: TGCAGCGCCTTGGGGGGAACCAAAAACATTCAGTACTTC. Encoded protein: CSALGGTKNIQYF.

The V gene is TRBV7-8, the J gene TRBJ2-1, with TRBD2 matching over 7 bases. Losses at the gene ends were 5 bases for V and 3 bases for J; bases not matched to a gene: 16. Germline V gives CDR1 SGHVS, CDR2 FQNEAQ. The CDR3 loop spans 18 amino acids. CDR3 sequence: CASSKSTKAGAHYNEQFF. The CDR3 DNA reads TGTGCCAGCAGCAAATCTACAAAGGCGGGAGCCCACTACAATGAGCAGTTCTTC.

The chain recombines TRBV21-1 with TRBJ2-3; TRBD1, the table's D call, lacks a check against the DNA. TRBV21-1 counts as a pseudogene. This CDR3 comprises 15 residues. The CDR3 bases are TGTGCCAGCAGCAAAACAGGGGTCCACACAGATACGCAGTATTTT. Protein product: CASSKTGVHTDTQYF.

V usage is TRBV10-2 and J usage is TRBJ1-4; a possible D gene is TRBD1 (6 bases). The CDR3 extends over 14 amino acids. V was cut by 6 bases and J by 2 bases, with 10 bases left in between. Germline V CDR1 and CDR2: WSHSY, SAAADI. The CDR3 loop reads CASRTGTTNEKLFF. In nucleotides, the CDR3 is TGCGCCAGCAGAACAGGGACTACTAATGAAAAACTGTTTTTT.

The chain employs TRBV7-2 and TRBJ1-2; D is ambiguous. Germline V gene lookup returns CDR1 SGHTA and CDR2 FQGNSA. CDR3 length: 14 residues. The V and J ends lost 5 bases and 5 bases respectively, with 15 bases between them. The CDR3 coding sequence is TGTGCCAGCAGCCTCGGGAGCTCTTCATATGGCTACACCTTC. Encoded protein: CASSLGSSSYGYTF.

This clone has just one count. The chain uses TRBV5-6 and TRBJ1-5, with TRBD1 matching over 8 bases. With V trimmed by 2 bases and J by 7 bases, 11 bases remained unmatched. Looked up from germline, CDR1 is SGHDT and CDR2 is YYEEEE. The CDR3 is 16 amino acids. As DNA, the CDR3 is TGTGCCAGCAGCTTTTTCAGGGGGCAGGGGGTCCAGCCCCAGCATTTT. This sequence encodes CASSFFRGQGVQPQHF.

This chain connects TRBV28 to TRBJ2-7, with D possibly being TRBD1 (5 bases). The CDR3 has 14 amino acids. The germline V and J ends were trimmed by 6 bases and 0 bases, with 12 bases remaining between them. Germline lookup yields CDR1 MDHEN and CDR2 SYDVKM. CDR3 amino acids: CASSPTDSSYEQYF. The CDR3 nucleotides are TGTGCCAGCAGCCCCACAGACAGCTCCTACGAGCAGTACTTC.

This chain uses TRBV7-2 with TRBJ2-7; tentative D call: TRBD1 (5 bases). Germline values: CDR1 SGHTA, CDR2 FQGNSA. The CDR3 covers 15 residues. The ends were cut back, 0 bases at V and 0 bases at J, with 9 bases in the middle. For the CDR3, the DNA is TGTGCCAGCAGCTTAGCTACAGGACCCTCCTACGAGCAGTACTTC. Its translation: CASSLATGPSYEQYF. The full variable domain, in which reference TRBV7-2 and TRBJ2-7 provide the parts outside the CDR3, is GAGVSQSPSNKVTEKGKDVELRCDPISGHTALYWYRQSLGQGLEFLIYFQGNSAPDKSGLPSDRFSAERTGGSVSTLTIQRTQQEDSAVYLCASSLATGPSYEQYFGPGTRLTVT.

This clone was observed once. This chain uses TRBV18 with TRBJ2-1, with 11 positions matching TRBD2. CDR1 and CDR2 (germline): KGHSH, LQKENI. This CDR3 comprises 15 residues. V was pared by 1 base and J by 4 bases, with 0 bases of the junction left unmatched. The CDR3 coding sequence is TGTGCCAGCTCACCACTAGCGGGAGGGTACAATGAGCAGTTCTTC. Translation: CASSPLAGGYNEQFF.

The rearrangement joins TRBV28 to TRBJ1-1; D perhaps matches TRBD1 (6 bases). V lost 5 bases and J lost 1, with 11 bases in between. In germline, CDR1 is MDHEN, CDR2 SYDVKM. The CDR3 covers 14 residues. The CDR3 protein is CASSPYRENTEAFF. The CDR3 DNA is TGTGCCAGCAGTCCTTACAGGGAGAACACTGAAGCTTTCTTT.

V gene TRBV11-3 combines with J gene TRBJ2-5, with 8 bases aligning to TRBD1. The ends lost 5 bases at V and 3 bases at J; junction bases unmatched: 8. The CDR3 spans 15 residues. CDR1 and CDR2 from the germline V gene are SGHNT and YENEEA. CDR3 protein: CASSIGQGREETQYF. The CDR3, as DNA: TGTGCCAGCAGCATCGGACAGGGACGAGAAGAGACCCAGTACTTC.

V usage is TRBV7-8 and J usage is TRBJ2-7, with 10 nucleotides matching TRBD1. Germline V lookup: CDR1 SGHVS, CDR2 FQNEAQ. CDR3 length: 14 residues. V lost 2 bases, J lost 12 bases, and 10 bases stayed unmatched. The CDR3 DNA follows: TGTGCCAGCAGCTTATCGGGACAGGGGCCCCAGTGGTACTTC. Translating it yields CASSLSGQGPQWYF. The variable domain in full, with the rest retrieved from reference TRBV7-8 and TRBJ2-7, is GAGVSQSPRYKVAKRGQDVALRCDPISGHVSLFWYQQALGQGPEFLTYFQNEAQLDKSGLPSDRFFAERPEGSVSTLKIQRTQQEDSAVYLCASSLSGQGPQWYFGPGTRLTVT.

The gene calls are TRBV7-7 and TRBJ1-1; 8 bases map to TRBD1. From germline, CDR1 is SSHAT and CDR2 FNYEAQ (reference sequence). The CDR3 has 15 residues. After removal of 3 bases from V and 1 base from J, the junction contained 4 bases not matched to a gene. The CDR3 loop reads CASSFQGAANTEAFF. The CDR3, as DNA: TGTGCCAGCAGCTTCCAGGGGGCGGCGAACACTGAAGCTTTCTTT.

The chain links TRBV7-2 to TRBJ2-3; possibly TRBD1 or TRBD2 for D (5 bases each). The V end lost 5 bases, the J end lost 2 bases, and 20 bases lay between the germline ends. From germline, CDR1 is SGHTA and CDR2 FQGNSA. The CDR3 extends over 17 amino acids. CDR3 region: CASSLIGPGRHTDTQYF. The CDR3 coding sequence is TGTGCCAGCAGCCTCATCGGACCGGGACGTCACACAGATACGCAGTATTTT.